These T cell receptor beta chains were read from a single sample in a study of beta chain features in type 1 diabetes. Profiling relied on immunoSEQ multiplex PCR, and the TCRdb table lists in-frame clones only, not all of them. Of 150,000 to 200,000 clones detected, approximately 9.1% appear once; the ten largest clones hold about 2.1%. The material sequenced was central memory CD4+ T cells from blood. The receptors derive from a woman aged 18-35 years in good health. Both conserved end residues are part of each CDR3. The D gene is left open where the match is weak. Not all rows give a size; the values are once, few, many and, for expanded clones, a class.

clone_size	j_call	v_call	d_call	cdr3_aa	cdr3_nt
few	TRBJ2-7	TRBV2	-	CASSGPGSDEQYF	TGTGCCAGCAGTGGTCCGGGGAGCGACGAGCAGTACTTC
few	TRBJ1-4	TRBV6-5	TRBD1	CASTRTGTENEKLFF	TGTGCCAGCACCCGCACCGGGACAGAAAACGAAAAACTGTTTTTT
few	TRBJ2-7	TRBV18	TRBD2	CASSPPSGTSGYEQYF	TGTGCCAGCTCACCTCCATCCGGGACTAGCGGTTACGAGCAGTACTTC
few	TRBJ2-1	TRBV29-1	-	CSVENREIEQFF	TGCAGCGTTGAGAACAGGGAGATTGAGCAGTTCTTC
few	TRBJ1-2	TRBV29-1	-	CSDRGGGALGYGYTF	TGCAGCGACCGCGGCGGGGGGGCCCTTGGGTATGGCTACACCTTC
-	TRBJ2-5	TRBV5-1	-	CASSFPDPQAQETQYF	TGCGCCAGCAGCTTCCCCGACCCCCAGGCCCAAGAGACCCAGTACTTC
-	TRBJ1-1	TRBV5-1	-	CASSLEASPEAFF	TGCGCCAGCAGCTTGGAAGCAAGTCCTGAAGCTTTCTTT
-	TRBJ1-1	TRBV19	-	CASSPRRDMNTEAFF	TGTGCCAGTAGTCCAAGACGGGACATGAACACTGAAGCTTTCTTT
-	TRBJ2-1	TRBV6-5	-	CASSTGSSSYNEQFF	TGTGCCAGCAGTACGGGGTCGAGCTCCTACAATGAGCAGTTCTTC
-	TRBJ2-3	TRBV5-1	-	CASTGGGFTDTQYF	TGCGCCAGCACGGGCGGGGGCTTCACAGATACGCAGTATTTT
few	TRBJ2-3	TRBV5-1	-	CASSQGGHSTDTQYF	TGCGCCAGCAGCCAGGGGGGACACAGCACAGATACGCAGTATTTT
few	TRBJ2-7	TRBV5-1	TRBD2	CASQKTSGEQYF	TGCGCCAGCCAAAAGACTAGCGGGGAGCAGTACTTC
medium-sized	TRBJ1-3	TRBV29-1	-	CSVDQQSSGNTIYF	TGCAGCGTTGACCAACAGAGCTCTGGAAACACCATATATTTT
-	TRBJ2-5	TRBV5-6	TRBD2	CASSFSGGAETQYF	TGTGCCAGCAGCTTTAGCGGGGGGGCAGAGACCCAGTACTTC
few	TRBJ2-5	TRBV7-9	TRBD1	CASSPGTGPIGGETQYF	TGTGCCAGCAGTCCCGGGACAGGGCCCATAGGAGGGGAGACCCAGTACTTC
-	TRBJ2-7	TRBV28	TRBD2	CASSSSRLAGDGEQYF	TGTGCCAGCAGTTCCAGTCGACTAGCGGGAGACGGCGAGCAGTACTTC
few	TRBJ1-1	TRBV30	-	CAWSQGLTEAFF	TGTGCCTGGTCGCAGGGGCTGACTGAAGCTTTCTTT
-	TRBJ2-5	TRBV11-2	-	CASSLSGQRGIETQYF	TGTGCCAGCAGCTTATCTGGCCAGAGGGGGATAGAGACCCAGTACTTC
few	TRBJ2-2	TRBV11-3	-	CASSLGSRMVGTGELFF	TGTGCCAGCAGCTTAGGTTCTAGGATGGTCGGAACCGGGGAGCTGTTTTTT
-	TRBJ1-3	TRBV29-1	-	CSAEGGSGNTIYF	TGCAGCGCTGAGGGGGGCTCTGGAAACACCATATATTTT
many	TRBJ2-1	TRBV7-9	-	CASSLRGNEQFF	TGTGCCAGCAGCTTAAGGGGGAATGAGCAGTTCTTC
few	TRBJ2-6	TRBV18	-	CASSPPLTGVDLPGANVLTF	TGTGCCAGCTCACCACCGTTGACAGGAGTCGATTTACCTGGGGCCAACGTCCTGACTTTC
many	TRBJ2-3	TRBV11-2	TRBD2	CASRRSGSESTQYF	TGTGCCAGCAGACGTAGCGGGAGTGAAAGTACGCAGTATTTT
few	TRBJ2-7	TRBV18	-	CASSPTGTPGSEQYF	TGTGCCAGCTCACCTACCGGGACTCCTGGGTCCGAGCAGTACTTC
few	TRBJ2-2	TRBV30	TRBD2	CAWSVRPSGGSTGELFF	TGTGCCTGGAGTGTACGCCCTAGCGGGGGTTCCACCGGGGAGCTGTTTTTT
-	TRBJ1-1	TRBV9	-	CASSSDLANTEAFF	TGTGCCAGCAGCTCCGACCTAGCTAACACTGAAGCTTTCTTT
few	TRBJ2-7	TRBV7-8	TRBD2	CASSLALLAGGYEQYF	TGTGCCAGCAGCTTAGCGCTACTAGCGGGAGGGTACGAGCAGTACTTC
-	TRBJ1-1	TRBV19	TRBD1	CASSIGDRADGNTEAFF	TGTGCCAGTAGTATCGGAGACAGGGCTGATGGGAACACTGAAGCTTTCTTT
-	TRBJ1-4	TRBV9	TRBD1	CASSVDGTAGEKLFF	TGTGCCAGCAGCGTAGACGGGACAGCCGGTGAAAAACTGTTTTTT
few	TRBJ1-2	TRBV7-2	-	CASSSSGDNYGYTF	TGTGCCAGCAGCTCCTCGGGGGACAACTATGGCTACACCTTC
-	TRBJ2-7	TRBV30	-	CAWTGDSYEQYF	TGTGCCTGGACAGGGGATTCCTACGAGCAGTACTTC
-	TRBJ2-7	TRBV28	TRBD1	CASRTTGGPYEQYF	TGTGCCAGCAGGACCACAGGGGGCCCCTACGAGCAGTACTTC